This TCR beta chain stems from a study of blood T cell repertoires in COVID-19. Study-level background: There were acute and convalescent COVID-19 samples, and they came from the United States, Italy and Spain. From T cells, B-cell-depleted T cells, or PBMCs came the material, which was cDNA or gDNA.

Per the original methods: For nucleated cells, counts were estimated from reference gene primer amplification. The data were produced by immunoSEQ multiplex PCR, yet TCRdb's version contains in-frame clones alone and is incomplete. The V and J calls and clone size are taken from that table; D and trimming were inferred from the DNA. The sample yields about 54,000 clones, over 75% seen once. Germline CDR1 and CDR2: MGHRA and YSYEKL. Trimming stripped 5 bases from V and 5 bases from J, with 15 bases between. The CDR3 consists of 14 residues. The material sequenced was peripheral blood. This clonotype was sampled from a human donor in a cohort sampled during active COVID-19. The chain employs TRBV4-1 and TRBJ2-5; a possible D gene is TRBD1 (6 bases). The CDR3 DNA reads as TGCGCCAGCAGCTCCGACAGGTGGGGCGAGACCCAGTACTTC. As protein: CASSSDRWGETQYF.